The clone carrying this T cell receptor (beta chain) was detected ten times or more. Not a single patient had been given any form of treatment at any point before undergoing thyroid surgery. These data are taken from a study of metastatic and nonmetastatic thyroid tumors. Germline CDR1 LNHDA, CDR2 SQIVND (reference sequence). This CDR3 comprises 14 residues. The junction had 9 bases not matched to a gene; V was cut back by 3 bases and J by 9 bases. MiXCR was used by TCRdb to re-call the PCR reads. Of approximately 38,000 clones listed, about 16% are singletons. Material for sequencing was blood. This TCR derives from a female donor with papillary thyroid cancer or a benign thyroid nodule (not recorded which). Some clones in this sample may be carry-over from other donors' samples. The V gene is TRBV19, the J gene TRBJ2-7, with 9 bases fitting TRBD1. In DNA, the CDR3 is TGTGCCAGTAGTATTAAGGACAGGGGAGATGGGCAGTACTTC. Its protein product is CASSIKDRGDGQYF.